This T cell receptor (beta chain) was profiled in a study of shared clonotypes between healthy human individuals. Assay: immunoSEQ multiplex PCR; the TCRdb copy retains only in-frame clones and omits some. The table records over a million clones, under 80% of them present only once. Germline CDR1 is SEHNR and CDR2 is FQNEAQ (reference sequence). V was clipped by 8 bases and J by 1 base, with 8 bases between them. This CDR3 is 12 amino acids long. This receptor was identified in a man aged 18 to 30 in good health. Sequencing input: memory CD4+ T cells sorted from blood. Subset reported: CD45RA-negative fraction. The V call is TRBV7-9, the J call TRBJ1-1, with no clear D. CDR3 DNA: TGTGCCAGCGGGCAGGCGAACACTGAAGCTTTCTTT. This encodes CASGQANTEAFF.